This T cell receptor (beta chain) was observed in a study of Tregs in tolerant kidney transplant recipients (dated by TCRdb to between 2018 and 2020). Regarding the research as a whole: Transplants used related donors with nonmyeloablative bone marrow transplantation; mixed chimerism was transient in the human trials. The study used TCRbeta sequencing to identify donor-specific regulatory T cells before combined kidney and bone marrow transplantation, then tracked those cells after transplant.

Read against the paper, the sample's time point label means: blood sample drawn before combined kidney and bone marrow transplant. Thawed PBMCs were FACS-sorted into unstimulated Tregs (CD4+CD25+CD127-), CD4+ non-Tregs (CD4+CD25-), CD4 cells and CD8 cells. 4 combined kidney and bone marrow transplant recipients from the ITN036ST trial were included as patients, and samples were available only from these trial subjects. Healthy control blood was processed by Ficoll density gradient to PBMCs and cryopreserved; patient PBMCs were collected before and after transplant. The CDR3 runs 14 amino acids, cysteine and phenylalanine included. The DNA shown is the part of the CDR3 that was read: 33 bases, in frame from base 1. From the germline V gene (reference sequence), CDR1 is LNHDA and CDR2 is SQIVND. Trimming at the junction amounts to 6 bases on V and 3 bases on J, and the germline ends lie 13 bases apart.

For TCRbeta CDR3 sequencing, genomic DNA was extracted from sorted cells using the QIAGEN DNeasy Blood and Tissue Kit. High-throughput TCRbeta CDR3 sequencing was carried out commercially through immunoSEQ, with PCR amplification with bias correction and internal controls included. The study's own analysis went as follows. Unique productive TCRbeta sequences were defined by CDR3 nucleotide sequence when primers matched and otherwise by CDR3 amino acid sequence together with Vbeta and Jbeta genes. As a correction for sorting error, sequences shared between sorted populations at a frequency ratio of 2:1 or less were discarded, and the remaining shared sequences were assigned to the higher population. A sequence was defined as donor-reactive if the sequence was expanded at least 5-fold in CFSE-low cells compared with unstimulated cells and had a frequency of at least 0.01% in CFSE-low cells. Repertoire divergence was quantified by Jensen-Shannon divergence using the top 100 TCRbeta sequences ranked by frequency. When a sample had multiple sequencing runs, each run was corrected for sorting error separately and the runs were then pooled. Not all clones reach the TCRdb copy of this immuneACCESS table, which keeps in-frame sequences only. Checked studies attribute under half of the gap to unresolved V genes and leave the rest unexplained. V, J and clone size are those of that table, while D and trimming were read from the DNA. The table kept for this sample lists tens of thousands of clones. The ten largest clones take up about 0.85% of the sample.

Concerning this clone itself: Its cognate antigen has yet to be identified. From the germline J gene comes the end of the CDR3, since the read stops 3 residues before it.

Broad study findings and their caveats: Donor-specific Treg expansion exceeded global Treg expansion in tolerant patients, suggesting antigen-driven rather than nonspecific expansion. Biological reproducibility was not directly assessed, although technical replication error appeared to be minimal. PCR primers changed over time for some patients, so nucleotide-level comparison across those patients' samples was not possible. The study was limited by small patient numbers, and the findings need validation in larger populations and under other immunosuppression protocols. The most biologically relevant and donor-specific TCRbeta repertoire appeared to be identified by expanding Tregs with activated donor B cells.

The sequence derives from a human donor who received a combined kidney and bone marrow transplant. This sequence uses TRBV19 and TRBJ2-3; the D segment could be TRBD2, given 5 matching bases. Sequencing was performed on CD4+ T cells from blood, taken before the transplant. The CDR3 sequence is CASRSGASTDTQYF. CDR3 bases read: TGTGCCAGTAGGAGCGGTGCGTCAACAGATACG.